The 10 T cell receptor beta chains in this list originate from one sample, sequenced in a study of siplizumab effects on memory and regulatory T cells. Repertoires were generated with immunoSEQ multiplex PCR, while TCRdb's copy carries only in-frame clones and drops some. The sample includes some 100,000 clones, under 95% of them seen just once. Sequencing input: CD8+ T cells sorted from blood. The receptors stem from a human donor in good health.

The CDR3: CAWSAPWRAHYGYTF. The CDR3 nucleotides read TGTGCCTGGAGTGCACCCTGGCGAGCCCATTATGGCTACACCTTC. V and J are TRBV30 and TRBJ1-2; D gene ambiguous. V shed 1 base and J shed 5 bases, with 17 bases lying between them. CDR1 GTSNPN and CDR2 SVGIG come from the germline V gene (reference sequence). CDR3 length equals 15 residues.

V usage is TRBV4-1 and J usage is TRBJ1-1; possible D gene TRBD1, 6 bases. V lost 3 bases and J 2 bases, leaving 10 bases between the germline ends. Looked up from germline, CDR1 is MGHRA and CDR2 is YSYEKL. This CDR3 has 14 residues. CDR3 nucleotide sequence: TGCGCCAGCAGCCATACAGGGTTTAACACTGAAGCTTTCTTT. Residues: CASSHTGFNTEAFF.

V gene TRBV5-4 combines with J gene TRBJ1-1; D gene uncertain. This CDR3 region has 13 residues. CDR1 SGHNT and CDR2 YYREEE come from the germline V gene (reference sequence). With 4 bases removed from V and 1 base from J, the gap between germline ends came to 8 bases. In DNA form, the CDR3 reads TGTGCCAGCAGCCACCAAAAGAACACTGAAGCTTTCTTT. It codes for CASSHQKNTEAFF. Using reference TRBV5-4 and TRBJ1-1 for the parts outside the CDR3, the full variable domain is ETGVTQSPTHLIKTRGQQVTLRCSSQSGHNTVSWYQQALGQGPQFIFQYYREEENGRGNFPPRFSGLQFPNYSSELNVNALELDDSALYLCASSHQKNTEAFFGQGTRLTVV.

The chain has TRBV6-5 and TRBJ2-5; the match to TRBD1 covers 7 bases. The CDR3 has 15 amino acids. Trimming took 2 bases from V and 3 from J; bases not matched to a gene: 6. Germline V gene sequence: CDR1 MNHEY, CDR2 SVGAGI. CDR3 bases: TGTGCCAGCAGTTACGGGACAGAGTTTAAAGAGACCCAGTACTTC. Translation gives CASSYGTEFKETQYF.

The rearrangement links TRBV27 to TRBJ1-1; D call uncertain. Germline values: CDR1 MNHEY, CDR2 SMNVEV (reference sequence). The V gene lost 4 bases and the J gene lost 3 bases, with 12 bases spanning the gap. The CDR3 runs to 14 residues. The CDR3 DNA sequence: TGTGCCAGCAGTTCCTCTCCGGGATACACTGAAGCTTTCTTT. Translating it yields CASSSSPGYTEAFF.

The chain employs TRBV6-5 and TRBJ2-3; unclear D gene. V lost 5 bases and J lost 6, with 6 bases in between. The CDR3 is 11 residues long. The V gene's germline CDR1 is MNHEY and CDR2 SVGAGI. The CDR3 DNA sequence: TGTGCCAGCAGTCTTGGGGATACGCAGTATTTT. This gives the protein CASSLGDTQYF.

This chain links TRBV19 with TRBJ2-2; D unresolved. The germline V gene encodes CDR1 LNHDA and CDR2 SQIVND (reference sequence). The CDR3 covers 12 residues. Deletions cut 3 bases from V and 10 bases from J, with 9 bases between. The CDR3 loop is CASSIVWEELFF. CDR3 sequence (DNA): TGTGCCAGTAGTATCGTCTGGGAGGAGCTGTTTTTT.

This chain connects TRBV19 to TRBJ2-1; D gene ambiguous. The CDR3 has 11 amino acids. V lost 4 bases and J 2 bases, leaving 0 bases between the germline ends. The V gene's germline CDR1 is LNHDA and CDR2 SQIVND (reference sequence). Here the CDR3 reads CASSTYNEQFF. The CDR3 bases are TGTGCCAGTAGTACCTACAATGAGCAGTTCTTC.

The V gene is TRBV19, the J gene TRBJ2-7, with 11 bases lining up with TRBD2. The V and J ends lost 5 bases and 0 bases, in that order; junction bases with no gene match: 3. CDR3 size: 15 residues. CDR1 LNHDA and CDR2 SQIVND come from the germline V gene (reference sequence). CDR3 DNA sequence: TGTGCCAGTAGTTTTGGACTAGCGGGCTCCTACGAGCAGTACTTC. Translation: CASSFGLAGSYEQYF.

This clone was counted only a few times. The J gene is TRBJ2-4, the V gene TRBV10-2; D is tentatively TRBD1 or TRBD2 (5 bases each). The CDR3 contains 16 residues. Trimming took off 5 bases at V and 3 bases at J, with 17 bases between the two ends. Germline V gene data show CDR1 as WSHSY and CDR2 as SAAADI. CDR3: CASSYPGTWDKNIQYF. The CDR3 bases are TGCGCCAGCAGTTATCCAGGGACGTGGGACAAAAACATTCAGTACTTC.